The T cell receptor beta chain described here comes from a study of blood T cell repertoires in COVID-19 (dated by TCRdb to 2018 to 2021). As for the study more broadly: Samples from collaborators originated in the United States, Italy and Spain and spanned both the acute and convalescent phases of COVID-19. The material from the prospective study consisted of cDNA or gDNA derived from T cells, B-cell-depleted T cells, or PBMCs. The dataset comprised deeply sampled blood TCRbeta repertoires from subjects exposed to, actively infected with, or recovered from COVID-19. A freely available public database, intended as a resource for researchers studying the immune response to SARS-CoV-2, is where the repertoires were released. The samples were drawn from the first 160 participants of the ongoing ImmuneRACE study and from 1,254 subjects provided by 6 global collaborators. The sample metadata nearly always contained a de-identified subject ID, COVID-19 status, age in years and sex. HLA class I and class II types, where available, came from metadata supplied by the sample provider rather than from assay-based typing. The paper's findings and limits, for the study overall: How much clinical and demographic metadata was included differed by source and by participant, and the metadata was provided uncurated.

TCRbeta CDR3 regions were amplified from genomic DNA by means of the immunoSEQ Assay, a bias-controlled multiplex PCR. In the source study's methods: The number of nucleated cells in each sample was estimated from the amplification of reference gene primers within the assay. To quantify the absolute abundance of each unique TCRbeta CDR3 rearrangement, sequence reads were collapsed and filtered. Productive Simpson clonality was computed per sample as the square root of Simpson's diversity index over productive rearrangements. The table comes from immuneACCESS by way of TCRdb, which keeps in-frame sequences with V and J called. Part of the clones is missing from these tables; in studies checked, under half for an unresolved V gene and the rest for unknown reasons. The DNA was the basis for D and trimming; V, J and clone size are from that table. This sample lists almost 300,000 clones; around nine tenths were detected once. Over 1% of the sample is in the top ten clones.

Collaborating institutions collected whole blood in K2EDTA tubes following their own protocols. For TCRbeta analysis, collaborators shipped samples as frozen whole blood, isolated PBMCs, or DNA extracted from either of those sample types. On this clone: What antigen it recognizes has not been identified. No much larger clonotype is one base removed from it; base qualities were not supplied.

The TCR originated in a man between 65 and 85 years old with acute or convalescent COVID-19. Sequenced sample: peripheral blood.

The sequence in DNA is TGTGCCACCAGTGATGGGACAGGGGGGCATCAGCCCCAGCATTTT. Its product reads: CATSDGTGGHQPQHF. This chain is built from TRBV24-1 and TRBJ1-5; TRBD1 lines up with 11 middle nucleotides. Trimmed from V: 3 bases; trimmed from J: 5 bases; junction bases lacking a gene match: 2. Including cysteine and phenylalanine, the CDR3 has 15 amino acids. Only the CDR3 portion is preserved as DNA: 45 bases, with reading frame beginning at the first base. The CDR1 and CDR2 encoded by the germline V gene are KGHDR and SFDVKD.